Listed here are 3 T cell receptor beta chains from one sample, sequenced in a study of OX40 agonist ivuxolimab in advanced cancers. Sequencing was performed with immunoSEQ multiplex PCR; in TCRdb, only in-frame clones are kept and a portion is missing. The sample records about 130,000 clones, approximately 94% being singletons. The sample in question was CD4+ or CD8+ T cells sorted from blood, obtained in a trial of the OX40 agonist ivuxolimab. Receptors originate from an adult with an advanced solid tumor such as melanoma, head and neck, liver or kidney cancer.

The chain carries TRBV7-8 and TRBJ2-7, with TRBD1 identical over 8 bases. Germline assignment: CDR1 SGHVS and CDR2 FQNEAQ. The trim removed 5 bases at V and 9 bases at J, leaving 6 bases unmatched. CDR3 length: 12 residues. The DNA for the CDR3 is TGTGCCAGCAGCCAGGACAGGGAGCGGCAGTACTTC. Protein: CASSQDRERQYF.

V and J are TRBV5-1 and TRBJ1-2; 7 bases fit TRBD1. Germline-derived CDR1 and CDR2 are SGHRS and YFSETQ. V shed 4 bases, J shed 7 bases, and the junction held 7 bases outside the gene matches. There are 13 residues in the CDR3. CDR3 in amino acids: CASSIDRAGGYTF. The CDR3 coding sequence is TGCGCCAGCAGCATAGACAGGGCAGGTGGCTACACCTTC.

The chain couples TRBV30 to TRBJ1-2, with 11 positions matching TRBD1. V gave up 2 bases and J gave up 8 bases; unmatched junction bases: 10. The CDR3 extends over 15 amino acids. Germline CDR1 is GTSNPN and CDR2 is SVGIG (reference sequence). The CDR3 region is CAWSPRTGGTIGYTF. DNA for the CDR3: TGTGCCTGGAGTCCGCGGACAGGGGGCACTATAGGCTACACCTTC.